This TCR beta chain was obtained from a study of blood T cells in healthy people across ages. Overall study: T cells yielded about one barcoded beta molecule per two cells through template switching. Study-level findings and limits: Fewer expanded clones and more diversity marked long-lived versus aged donors.

About this clonotype: Its antigen is not identified.

The V end was cut by 8 bases, the J end by 11 bases, with 15 bases between. The CDR3 consists of 11 residues. Germline assignment: CDR1 MNHNS and CDR2 SASEGT. The donors, all healthy, were Caucasians living in Russia, aged roughly 6 to 100. It was with a sample-barcoded 5' primer and a J-beta primer mix that a second PCR of about 6 to 12 cycles was run. Researchers report that each sample yielded at least 2.5 million CDR3-containing paired-end reads. TCRdb independently ran MiXCR on the 5' RACE reads; one entry per CDR3 protein. The sample yields roughly 680,000 distinct CDR3 sequences, under 25% seen once.

The J gene is TRBJ1-1, the V gene TRBV6-1, with D tentatively TRBD1 (5 bases). The clonotype originates from a man between 70 and 80 years old in good health. What was sequenced was blood. CDR3 amino acids: CASFRGLVAFF. Written as DNA, the CDR3 is TGTGCCAGCTTTCGGGGGTTGGTGGCTTTCTTT.